A selection of T cell receptor beta chains follows, all from one sample in a study of blood T cell repertoires in COVID-19. Here immunoSEQ multiplex PCR was the method, and the copy in TCRdb shows in-frame clones only, minus some. Of more than 85,000 clones listed, roughly 79% are singletons. Sequencing used peripheral blood. These receptors all come from a woman in her 70s with acute or convalescent COVID-19. The conserved cysteine and the conserved F or W are not part of the CDR3 here.

>TRBJ1-1|13|TRBV7-2
ASSLVPGGNTEAF
>TRBJ1-2|11|TRBV6-5
ASSSPIGDGYT
>TRBJ2-2|14|TRBV6-5
ASSWARPVETGELF
>TRBJ1-5|15|TRBV3-1/TRBV3-2
ASSQEGTGGNNQPQH
>TRBJ2-7|12|TRBV5-6
ASSFSLGGTEQY
>TRBJ1-5|14|TRBV6-1
ASSEARRALNQPQH
>TRBJ1-1|14|TRBV14
ASSQDLWGPNTEAF
>TRBJ2-2|15|TRBV19
ASSLRRQGPNTGELF
>TRBJ2-2|15|TRBV4-2
ASSQLISGVNTGELF
>TRBJ2-2|15|TRBV4-3
ASSQDRVRVFTGELF
>TRBJ1-2|13|TRBV19
ASSGTGNSFYGYT
>TRBJ2-1|13|TRBV6-2/TRBV6-3
ASSYGSDSGNEQF
>TRBJ2-5|11|TRBV28
ASSLGASETQY
>TRBJ1-6|13|TRBV7-2
ASSLIGQGDSPLH
>TRBJ2-1|11|TRBV18
ASSPELPNEQF
>TRBJ2-3|13|TRBV10-1
ASSEGLAGPDTQY
>TRBJ1-2|13|TRBV4-3
ASSQRDGVTYGYT
>TRBJ1-4|13|TRBV3-1/TRBV3-2
ASSQETGQNEKLF
>TRBJ1-2|9|TRBV12-3/TRBV12-4
ASSLVAGYT
>TRBJ2-5|13|TRBV5-1
ASRSLGARQETQY
>TRBJ2-5|13|TRBV5-1
ASSSGQLKQETQY
>TRBJ2-1|12|TRBV9
ASSVGRAYNEQF
>TRBJ2-3|12|TRBV6-2/TRBV6-3
ASSGTPRTDTQY
>TRBJ2-7|11|TRBV5-4
ASRLTGSYEQY
>TRBJ2-7|11|TRBV6-6
ASSYSRSYEQY
>TRBJ1-2|14|TRBV6-2/TRBV6-3
ASSPLTGTGAYGYT
>TRBJ2-7|13|TRBV7-2
ASSLLGQGPYEQY
>TRBJ1-1|13|TRBV5-1
ASSEGQGVYTEAF
>TRBJ1-3|13|TRBV18
ASSQGGTAGNTIY
>TRBJ2-5|10|TRBV30
AWSFVSETQY
>TRBJ2-3|14|TRBV27
ASIPLGEGRGDTQY
>TRBJ2-7|12|TRBV7-9
ASSLTSGTYEQY
>TRBJ2-5|13|TRBV19
ASSIVPDRGETQY
>TRBJ1-6|15|TRBV19
ASSVDLRGPGDSPLH
>TRBJ1-3|14|TRBV5-1
ASSLGTGVFGNTIY
>TRBJ1-6|15|TRBV18
ASSTGGPGSYNSPLH
>TRBJ2-7|12|TRBV6-5
ASSYSGLNYEQY
>TRBJ1-2|12|TRBV27
ASSLIGARGGYT
>TRBJ1-1|11|TRBV29-1
SALQARGTEAF
>TRBJ2-7|10|TRBV7-8
ASRLPEAEQY
>TRBJ2-7|12|TRBV7-9
ASSLGGIAYEQY
>TRBJ1-1|13|TRBV7-2
ASRPNRQPNTEAF
>TRBJ2-3|11|TRBV5-6
ASSLRGTDTQY
>TRBJ2-1|13|TRBV7-2
ASSKRGGIVDEQF
>TRBJ2-7|12|TRBV5-6
ASSLEGENYEQY
>TRBJ2-2|10|TRBV29-1
SVDAGTGELF
>TRBJ1-5|10|TRBV12-3/TRBV12-4
ASSNREHPQH
>TRBJ1-1|12|TRBV2
ASSSTMGGTEAF
>TRBJ1-6|14|TRBV5-4
ASSSWGLGFSSPLH
>TRBJ1-2|12|TRBV6-5
ASSYSRVSDGYT
>TRBJ2-7|13|TRBV7-2
ASSRISDGLYEQY
>TRBJ1-2|12|TRBV10-3
AITPGQGFYGYT
>TRBJ2-7|13|TRBV7-8
ASSLGTGIRYEQY
>TRBJ1-1|13|TRBV19
ASSINRGGGTEAF
>TRBJ2-1|14|TRBV14
ASSHYGTSGRNEQF
>TRBJ1-3|13|TRBV6-6
ASSYPTGAGNTIY
>TRBJ1-2|11|TRBV6-5
ASSYSYRNGYT
>TRBJ1-2|13|TRBV5-8
ASSLAARVDYGYT
>TRBJ1-2|12|TRBV19
ASSPRVRDYGYT
>TRBJ2-1|12|TRBV7-9
ASTEGQGNNEQF